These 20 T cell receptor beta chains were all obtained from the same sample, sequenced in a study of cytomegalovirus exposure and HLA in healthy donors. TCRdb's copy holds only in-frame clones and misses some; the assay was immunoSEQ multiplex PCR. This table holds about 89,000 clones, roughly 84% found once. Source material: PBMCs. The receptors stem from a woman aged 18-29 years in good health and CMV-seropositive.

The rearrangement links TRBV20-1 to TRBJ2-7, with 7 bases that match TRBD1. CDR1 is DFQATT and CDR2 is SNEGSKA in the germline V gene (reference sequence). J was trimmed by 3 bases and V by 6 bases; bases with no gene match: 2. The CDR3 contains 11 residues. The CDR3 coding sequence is TGCAGTGCGTGGACAGGCTACGAGCAGTACTTC. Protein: CSAWTGYEQYF.

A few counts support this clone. Written as DNA, the CDR3 is TGTGCCAGCAGCGAAACCGGGAGGCAAGAGACCCAGTACTTC. Protein product: CASSETGRQETQYF. The chain couples TRBV7-9 to TRBJ2-5, with 7 bases matching TRBD2. Germline values: CDR1 SEHNR, CDR2 FQNEAQ (reference sequence). The CDR3 runs to 14 residues. V dropped 5 bases and J dropped 2; count of bases not matched to a gene: 5.

CDR3 loop: CASSPRQATRGYTF. The CDR3 DNA follows: TGTGCCAGCAGCCCCCGACAGGCGACGCGGGGCTACACCTTC. The chain recombines TRBV7-2 with TRBJ1-2, with a possible D match to TRBD1 (6 bases). Trimming took off 5 bases at V and 8 bases at J, with 18 bases between the two ends. The CDR3 sequence is 14 residues long. The V gene's germline CDR1 is SGHTA and CDR2 FQGNSA. The whole variable domain, remainder taken from reference TRBV7-2 and TRBJ1-2, is GAGVSQSPSNKVTEKGKDVELRCDPISGHTALYWYRQSLGQGLEFLIYFQGNSAPDKSGLPSDRFSAERTGGSVSTLTIQRTQQEDSAVYLCASSPRQATRGYTFGSGTRLTVV.

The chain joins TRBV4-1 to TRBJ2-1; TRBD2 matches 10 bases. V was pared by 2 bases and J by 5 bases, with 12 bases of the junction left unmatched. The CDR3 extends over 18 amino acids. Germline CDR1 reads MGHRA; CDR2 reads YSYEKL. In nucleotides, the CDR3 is TGCGCCAGCAGCCAACAAACCCAGGCACTAGCGGGGAACAATGAGCAGTTCTTC. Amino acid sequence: CASSQQTQALAGNNEQFF.

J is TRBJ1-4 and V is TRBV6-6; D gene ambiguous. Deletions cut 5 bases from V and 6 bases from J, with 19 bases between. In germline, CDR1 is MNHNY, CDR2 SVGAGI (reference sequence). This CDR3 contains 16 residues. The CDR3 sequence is CASSNRFSGEDEKLFF. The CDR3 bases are TGTGCCAGCAGTAATCGTTTCAGCGGGGAGGATGAAAAACTGTTTTTT.

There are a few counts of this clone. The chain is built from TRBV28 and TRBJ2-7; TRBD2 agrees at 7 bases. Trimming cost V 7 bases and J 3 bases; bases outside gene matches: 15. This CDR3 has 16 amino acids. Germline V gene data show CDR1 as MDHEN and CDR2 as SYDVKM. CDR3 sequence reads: CASNVLGDGGGYEQYF. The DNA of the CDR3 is TGTGCCAGCAATGTCCTGGGGGACGGCGGGGGCTACGAGCAGTACTTC.

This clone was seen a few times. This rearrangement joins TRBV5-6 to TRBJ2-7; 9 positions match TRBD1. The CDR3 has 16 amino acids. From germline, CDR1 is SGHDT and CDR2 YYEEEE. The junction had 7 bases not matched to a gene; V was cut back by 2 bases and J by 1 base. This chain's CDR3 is CASSFTGTGHSYEQYF. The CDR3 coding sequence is TGTGCCAGCAGCTTTACCGGGACAGGGCATTCCTACGAGCAGTACTTC.

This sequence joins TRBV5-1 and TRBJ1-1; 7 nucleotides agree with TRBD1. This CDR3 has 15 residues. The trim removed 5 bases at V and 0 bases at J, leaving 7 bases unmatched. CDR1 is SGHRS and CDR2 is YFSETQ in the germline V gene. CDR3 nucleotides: TGCGCCAGCAGAGCTCTGGGACAGATGAACACTGAAGCTTTCTTT. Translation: CASRALGQMNTEAFF.

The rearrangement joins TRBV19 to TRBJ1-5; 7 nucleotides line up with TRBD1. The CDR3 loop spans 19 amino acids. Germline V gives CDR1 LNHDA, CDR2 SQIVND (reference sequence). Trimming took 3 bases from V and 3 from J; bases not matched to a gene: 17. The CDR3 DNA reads TGTGCCAGTAGTATTTTAGGGGGCTATGAGGGGGGTGCCAATCAGCCCCAGCATTTT. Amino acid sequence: CASSILGGYEGGANQPQHF.

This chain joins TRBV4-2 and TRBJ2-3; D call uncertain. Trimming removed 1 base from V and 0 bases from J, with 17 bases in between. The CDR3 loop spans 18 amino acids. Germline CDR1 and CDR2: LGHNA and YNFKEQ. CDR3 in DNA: TGTGCCAGCAGCCAAGGATGGTTAGGCCGACAAAGCACAGATACGCAGTATTTT. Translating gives CASSQGWLGRQSTDTQYF.

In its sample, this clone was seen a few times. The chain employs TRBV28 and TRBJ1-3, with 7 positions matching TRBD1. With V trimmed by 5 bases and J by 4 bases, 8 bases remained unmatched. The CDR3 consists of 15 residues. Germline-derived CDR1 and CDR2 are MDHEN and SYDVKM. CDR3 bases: TGTGCCAGCAGTCCCCCTGGGACAGCAGGAAACACCATATATTTT. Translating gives CASSPPGTAGNTIYF. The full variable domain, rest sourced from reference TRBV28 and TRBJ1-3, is DVKVTQSSRYLVKRTGEKVFLECVQDMDHENMFWYRQDPGLGLRLIYFSYDVKMKEKGDIPEGYSVSREKKERFSLILESASTNQTSMYLCASSPPGTAGNTIYFGEGSWLTVV.

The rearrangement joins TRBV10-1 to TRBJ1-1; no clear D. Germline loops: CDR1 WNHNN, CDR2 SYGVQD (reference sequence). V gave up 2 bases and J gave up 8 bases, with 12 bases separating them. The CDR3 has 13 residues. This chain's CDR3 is CASSESPPGEAFF. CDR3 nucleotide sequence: TGCGCCAGCAGTGAGAGTCCTCCGGGAGAAGCTTTCTTT.

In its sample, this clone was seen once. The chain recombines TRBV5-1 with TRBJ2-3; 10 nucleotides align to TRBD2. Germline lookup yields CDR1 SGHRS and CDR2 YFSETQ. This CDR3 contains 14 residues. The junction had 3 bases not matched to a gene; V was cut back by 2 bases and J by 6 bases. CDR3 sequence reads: CASSLEAGGDTQYF. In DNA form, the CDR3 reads TGCGCCAGCAGCTTAGAAGCGGGGGGGGATACGCAGTATTTT.

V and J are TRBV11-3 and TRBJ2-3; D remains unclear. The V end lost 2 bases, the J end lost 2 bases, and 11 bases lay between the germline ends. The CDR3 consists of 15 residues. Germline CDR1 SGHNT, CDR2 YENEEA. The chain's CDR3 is CASSLHAGNTDTQYF. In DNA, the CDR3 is TGTGCCAGCAGCTTACACGCAGGCAACACAGATACGCAGTATTTT. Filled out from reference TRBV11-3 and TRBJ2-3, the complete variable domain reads EAGVVQSPRYKIIEKKQPVAFWCNPISGHNTLYWYLQNLGQGPELLIRYENEEAVDDSQLPKDRFSAERLKGVDSTLKIQPAELGDSAVYLCASSLHAGNTDTQYFGPGTRLTVL.

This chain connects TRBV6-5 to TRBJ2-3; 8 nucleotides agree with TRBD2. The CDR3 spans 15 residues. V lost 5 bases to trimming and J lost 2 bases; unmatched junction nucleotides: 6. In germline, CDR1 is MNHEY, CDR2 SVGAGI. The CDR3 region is CASSTRGGFTDTQYF. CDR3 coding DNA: TGTGCCAGCAGTACTCGCGGGGGGTTCACAGATACGCAGTATTTT.

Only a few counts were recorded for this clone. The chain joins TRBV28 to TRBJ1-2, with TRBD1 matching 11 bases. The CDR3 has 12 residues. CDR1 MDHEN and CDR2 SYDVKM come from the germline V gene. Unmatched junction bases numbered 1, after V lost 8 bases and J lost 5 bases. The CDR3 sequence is CASWDRGYGYTF. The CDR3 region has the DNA TGTGCCAGCTGGGACAGGGGGTATGGCTACACCTTC.

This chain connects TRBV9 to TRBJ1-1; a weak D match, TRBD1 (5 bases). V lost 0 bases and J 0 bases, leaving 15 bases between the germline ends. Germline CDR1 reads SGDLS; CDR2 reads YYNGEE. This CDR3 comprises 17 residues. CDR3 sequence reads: CASSVGGGGSMNTEAFF. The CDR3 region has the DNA TGTGCCAGCAGCGTAGGGGGGGGAGGTTCAATGAACACTGAAGCTTTCTTT.

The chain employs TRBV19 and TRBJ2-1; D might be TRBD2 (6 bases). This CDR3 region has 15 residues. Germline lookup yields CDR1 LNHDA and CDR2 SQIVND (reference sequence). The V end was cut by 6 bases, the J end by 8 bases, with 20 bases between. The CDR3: CASRTGTDGGDEQFF. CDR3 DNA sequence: TGTGCCAGTAGAACCGGGACTGACGGCGGAGATGAGCAGTTCTTC.

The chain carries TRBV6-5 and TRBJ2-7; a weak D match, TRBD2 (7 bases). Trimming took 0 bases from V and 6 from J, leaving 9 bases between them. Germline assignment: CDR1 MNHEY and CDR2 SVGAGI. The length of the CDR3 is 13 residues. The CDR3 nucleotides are TGTGCCAGCAGTTACTCGGGGGGGCGCGAGCAGTACTTC. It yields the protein CASSYSGGREQYF.

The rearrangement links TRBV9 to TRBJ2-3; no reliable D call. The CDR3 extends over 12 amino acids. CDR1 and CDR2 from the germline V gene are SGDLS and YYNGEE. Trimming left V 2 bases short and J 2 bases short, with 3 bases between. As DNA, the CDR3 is TGTGCCAGCAGCGTCCTCACAGATACGCAGTATTTT. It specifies CASSVLTDTQYF.